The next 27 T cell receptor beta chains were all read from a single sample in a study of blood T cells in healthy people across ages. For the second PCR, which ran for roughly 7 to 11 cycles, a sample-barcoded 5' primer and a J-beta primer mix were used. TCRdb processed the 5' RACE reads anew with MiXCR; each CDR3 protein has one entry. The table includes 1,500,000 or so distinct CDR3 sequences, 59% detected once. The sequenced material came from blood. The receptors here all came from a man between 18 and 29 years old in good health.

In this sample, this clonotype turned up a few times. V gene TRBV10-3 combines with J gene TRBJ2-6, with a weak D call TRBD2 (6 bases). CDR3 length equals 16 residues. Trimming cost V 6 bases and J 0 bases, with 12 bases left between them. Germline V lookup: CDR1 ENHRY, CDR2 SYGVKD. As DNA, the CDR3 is TGTGCCATCAGAAATGGGGGACTCTCTGGGGCCAACGTCCTGACTTTC. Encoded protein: CAIRNGGLSGANVLTF.

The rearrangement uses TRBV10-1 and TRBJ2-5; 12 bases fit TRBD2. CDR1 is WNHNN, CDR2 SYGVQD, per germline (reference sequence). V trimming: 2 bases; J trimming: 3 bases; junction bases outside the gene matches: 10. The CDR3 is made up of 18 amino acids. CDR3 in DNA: TGCGCCAGCAGTGAGGGACTAGCGGGATTCCGTAACAAAGAGACCCAGTACTTC. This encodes CASSEGLAGFRNKETQYF.

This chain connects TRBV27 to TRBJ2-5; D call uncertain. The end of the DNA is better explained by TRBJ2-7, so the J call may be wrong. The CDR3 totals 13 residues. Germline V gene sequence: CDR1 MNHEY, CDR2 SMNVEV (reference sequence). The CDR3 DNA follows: TGTGCCAGCAGTGTACAAAACAGTGGCGAGCAGTACTTC. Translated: CASSVQNSGEQYF.

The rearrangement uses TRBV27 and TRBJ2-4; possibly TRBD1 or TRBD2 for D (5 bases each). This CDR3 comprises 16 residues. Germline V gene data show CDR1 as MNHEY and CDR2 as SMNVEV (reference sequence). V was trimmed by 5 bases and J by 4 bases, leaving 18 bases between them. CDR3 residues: CASSSPGADVKNIQYF. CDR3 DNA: TGTGCCAGCAGTAGCCCCGGGGCAGACGTAAAAAACATTCAGTACTTC.

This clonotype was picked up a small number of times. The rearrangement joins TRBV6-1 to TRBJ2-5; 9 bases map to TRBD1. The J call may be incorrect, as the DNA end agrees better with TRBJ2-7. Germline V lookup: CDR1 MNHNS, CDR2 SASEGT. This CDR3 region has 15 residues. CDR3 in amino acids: CASNIDRDRVYEQYF. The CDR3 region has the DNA TGTGCCAGCAACATTGACCGGGACAGGGTGTACGAGCAGTACTTC.

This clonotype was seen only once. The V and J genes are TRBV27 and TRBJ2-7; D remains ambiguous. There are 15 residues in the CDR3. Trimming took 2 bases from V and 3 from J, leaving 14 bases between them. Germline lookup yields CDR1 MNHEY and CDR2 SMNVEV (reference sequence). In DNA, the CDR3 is TGTGCCAGCAGTTTACGCGCAGCAGCGAACTACGAGCAGTACTTC. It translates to CASSLRAAANYEQYF.

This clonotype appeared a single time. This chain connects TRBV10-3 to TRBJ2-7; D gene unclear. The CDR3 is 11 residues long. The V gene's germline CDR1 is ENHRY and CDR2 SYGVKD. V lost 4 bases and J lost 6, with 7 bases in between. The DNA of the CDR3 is TGTGCCATCAGTGTTAGGGCCGAGCAGTACTTC. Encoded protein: CAISVRAEQYF.

The CDR3 region is CASSRGRAGGPRDIQYF. The CDR3 DNA reads as TGTGCCAGCAGCCGGGGAAGGGCGGGAGGGCCAAGGGACATTCAGTACTTC. V is TRBV7-8 and J is TRBJ2-4; 9 bases line up with TRBD2. J lost 8 bases, V lost 5 bases, and 16 bases had no gene match. The CDR3 length is 17 residues. Germline V CDR1 and CDR2: SGHVS, FQNEAQ.

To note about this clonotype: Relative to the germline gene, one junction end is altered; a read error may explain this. Here the CDR3 reads CASSLEGGDSIQPQHF. The CDR3 DNA is TGTGCCAGCAGCTTGGAGGGAGGAGATAGCATTCAGCCCCAGCATTTT. The chain uses TRBV11-2 and TRBJ1-5; D remains ambiguous. From germline, CDR1 is SGHAT and CDR2 FQNNGV. The CDR3 length is 16 residues.

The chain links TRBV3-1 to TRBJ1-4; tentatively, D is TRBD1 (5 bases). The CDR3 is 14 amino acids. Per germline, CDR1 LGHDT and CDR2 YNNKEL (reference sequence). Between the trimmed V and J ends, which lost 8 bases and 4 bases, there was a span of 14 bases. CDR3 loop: CASGVRGINEKLFF. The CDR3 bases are TGTGCCAGCGGAGTGAGGGGAATTAATGAAAAACTGTTTTTT.

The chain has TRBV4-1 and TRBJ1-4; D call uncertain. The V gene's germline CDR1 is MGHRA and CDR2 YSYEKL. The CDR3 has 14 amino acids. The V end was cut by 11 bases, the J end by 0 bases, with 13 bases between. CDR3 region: CASRTPTTNEKLFF. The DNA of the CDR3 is TGCGCCTCCCGAACACCAACAACTAATGAAAAACTGTTTTTT.

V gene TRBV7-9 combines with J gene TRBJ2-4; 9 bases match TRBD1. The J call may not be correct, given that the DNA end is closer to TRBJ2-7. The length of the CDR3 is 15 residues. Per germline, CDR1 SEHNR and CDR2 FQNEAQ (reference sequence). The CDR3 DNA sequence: TGTGCCAGCAGCCCCAGACAGGGGGTGGACGACGAGCAGTACTTC. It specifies CASSPRQGVDDEQYF.

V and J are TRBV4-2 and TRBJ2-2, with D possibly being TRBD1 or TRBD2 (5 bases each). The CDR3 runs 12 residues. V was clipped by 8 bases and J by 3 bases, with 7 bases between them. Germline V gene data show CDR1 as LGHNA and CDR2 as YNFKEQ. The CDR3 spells CASEGHTGELFF. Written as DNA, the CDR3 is TGTGCCAGCGAGGGGCACACCGGGGAGCTGTTTTTT.

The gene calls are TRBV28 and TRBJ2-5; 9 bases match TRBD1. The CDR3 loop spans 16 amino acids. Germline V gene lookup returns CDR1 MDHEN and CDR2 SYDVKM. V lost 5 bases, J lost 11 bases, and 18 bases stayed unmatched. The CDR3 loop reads CASSTTGGGISREQYF. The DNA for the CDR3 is TGTGCCAGCAGTACCACAGGGGGCGGAATATCTCGGGAGCAGTACTTC.

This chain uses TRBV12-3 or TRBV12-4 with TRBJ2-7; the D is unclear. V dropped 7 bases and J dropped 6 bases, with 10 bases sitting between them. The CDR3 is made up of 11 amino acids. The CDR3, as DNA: TGTGCCAGCACCTCCGGGTCCGAGCAGTACTTC. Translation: CASTSGSEQYF.

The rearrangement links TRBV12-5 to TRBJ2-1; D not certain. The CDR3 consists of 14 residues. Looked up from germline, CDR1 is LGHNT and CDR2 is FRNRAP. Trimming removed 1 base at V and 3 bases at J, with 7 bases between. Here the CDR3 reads CASGLEQFYNEQFF. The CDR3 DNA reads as TGTGCTAGTGGTTTGGAGCAGTTCTACAATGAGCAGTTCTTC.

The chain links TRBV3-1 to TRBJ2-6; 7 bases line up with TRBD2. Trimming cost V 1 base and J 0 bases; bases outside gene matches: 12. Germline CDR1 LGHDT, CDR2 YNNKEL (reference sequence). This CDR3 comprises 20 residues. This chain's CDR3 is CASSQVPSAGEYSGANVLTF. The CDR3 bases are TGTGCCAGCAGCCAAGTGCCATCGGCGGGAGAGTACTCTGGGGCCAACGTCCTGACTTTC.

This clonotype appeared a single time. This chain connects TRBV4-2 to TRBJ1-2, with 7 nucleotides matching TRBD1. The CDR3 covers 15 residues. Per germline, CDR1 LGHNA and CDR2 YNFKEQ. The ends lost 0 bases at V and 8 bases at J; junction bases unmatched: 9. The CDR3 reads CASSQDTTGTYGYTF. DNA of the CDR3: TGTGCCAGCAGCCAAGATACGACAGGGACGTACGGCTACACCTTC.

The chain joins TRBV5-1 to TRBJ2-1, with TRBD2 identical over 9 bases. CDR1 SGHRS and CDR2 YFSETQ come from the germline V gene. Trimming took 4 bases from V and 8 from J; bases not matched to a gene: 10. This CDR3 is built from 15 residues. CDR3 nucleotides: TGCGCCAGCAGCCCAGCGGGAGGTTTGATCGATGAGCAGTTCTTC. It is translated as CASSPAGGLIDEQFF. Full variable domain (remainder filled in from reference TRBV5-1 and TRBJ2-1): KAGVTQTPRYLIKTRGQQVTLSCSPISGHRSVSWYQQTPGQGLQFLFEYFSETQRNKGNFPGRFSGRQFSNSRSEMNVSTLELGDSALYLCASSPAGGLIDEQFFGPGTRLTVL.

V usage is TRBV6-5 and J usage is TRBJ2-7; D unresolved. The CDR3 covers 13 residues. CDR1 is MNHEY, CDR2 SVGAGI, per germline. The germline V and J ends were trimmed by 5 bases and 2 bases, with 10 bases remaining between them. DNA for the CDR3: TGTGCCAGCAGTGTGTCGGATACCTACGAGCAGTACTTC. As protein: CASSVSDTYEQYF.

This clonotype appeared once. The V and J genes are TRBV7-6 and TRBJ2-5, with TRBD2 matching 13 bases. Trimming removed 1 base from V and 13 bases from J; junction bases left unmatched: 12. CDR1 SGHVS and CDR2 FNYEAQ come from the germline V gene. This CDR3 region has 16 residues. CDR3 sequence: CASSLVPTSGGVERYF. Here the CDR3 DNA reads TGTGCCAGCAGCTTAGTACCTACTAGCGGGGGGGTTGAGCGGTACTTC.

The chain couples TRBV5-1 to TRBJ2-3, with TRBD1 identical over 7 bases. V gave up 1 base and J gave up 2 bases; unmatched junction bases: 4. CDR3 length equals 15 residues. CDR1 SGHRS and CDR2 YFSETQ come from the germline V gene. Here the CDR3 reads CASSLTGQHTDTQYF. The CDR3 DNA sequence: TGCGCCAGCAGCTTGACGGGACAGCACACAGATACGCAGTATTTT.

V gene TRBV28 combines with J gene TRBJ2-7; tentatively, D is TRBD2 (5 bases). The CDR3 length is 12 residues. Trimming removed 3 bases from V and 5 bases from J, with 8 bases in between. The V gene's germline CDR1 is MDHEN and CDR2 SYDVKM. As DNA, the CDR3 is TGTGCCAGCAGTTTCTGGCGGGACGAGCAGTACTTC. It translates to CASSFWRDEQYF.

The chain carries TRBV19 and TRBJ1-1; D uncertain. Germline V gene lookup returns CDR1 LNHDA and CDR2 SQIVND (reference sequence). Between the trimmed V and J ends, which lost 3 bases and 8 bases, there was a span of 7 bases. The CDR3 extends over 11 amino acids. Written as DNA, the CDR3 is TGTGCCAGTAGTATTCGACACGAAGCTTTCTTT. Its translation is CASSIRHEAFF.

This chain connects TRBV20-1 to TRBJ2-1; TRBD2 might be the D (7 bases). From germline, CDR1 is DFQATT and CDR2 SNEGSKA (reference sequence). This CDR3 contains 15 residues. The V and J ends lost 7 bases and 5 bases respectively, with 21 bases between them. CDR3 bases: TGCAGTGAGGTTCCCGGCGGGGGCCCAAACAATGAGCAGTTCTTC. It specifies CSEVPGGGPNNEQFF.

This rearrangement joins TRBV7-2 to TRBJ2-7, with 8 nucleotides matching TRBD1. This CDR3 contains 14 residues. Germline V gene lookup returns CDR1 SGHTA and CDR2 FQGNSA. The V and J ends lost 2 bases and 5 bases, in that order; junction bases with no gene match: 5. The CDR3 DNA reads TGTGCCAGCAGCTTATTAGACAGGGGCAACGAGCAGTACTTC. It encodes CASSLLDRGNEQYF.

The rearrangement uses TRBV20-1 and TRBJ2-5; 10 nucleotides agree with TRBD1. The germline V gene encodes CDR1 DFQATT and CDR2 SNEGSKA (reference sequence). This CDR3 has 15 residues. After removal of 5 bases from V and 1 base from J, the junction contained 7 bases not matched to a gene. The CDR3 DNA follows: TGCAGTGCTTCACGACAGGGGGCCTTCCAAGAGACCCAGTACTTC. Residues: CSASRQGAFQETQYF.